The subject of this entry is one T cell receptor (beta chain). Its antigen is not known. These data are taken from a study of shared clonotypes between healthy human individuals. Whole-study results and caveats: Blood was the only sampled material, and tissue repertoires likely differ.

Selected positively for CCR7 and CD45RO-negative, naive CD8 cells excluded terminally differentiated effector memory CD45RA+ cells. The CDR3 covers 14 residues. V was shortened by 3 bases and J by 1 base, with 7 bases between the two germline ends. From germline, CDR1 is SGHAT and CDR2 FQNNGV. A deep-level run was used for the assay. Method: immunoSEQ multiplex PCR; TCRdb's copy keeps in-frame clones and lacks some. The sample lists about 750,000 clones, nearly 95% occurring once. The V gene is TRBV11-2, the J gene TRBJ2-1; possible D gene TRBD1, 5 bases. This TCR was recovered from a man aged 25-45 years in good health. Sequencing was carried out using naive CD8+ T cells sorted from blood. The CDR3 nucleotides are TGTGCCAGCAGCTTTAAGGGGTCCTACAATGAGCAGTTCTTC. Encoded protein: CASSFKGSYNEQFF.